This T cell receptor (beta chain) was retrieved from a study of regulatory T cells in long-lasting Graves disease. CDR3 size: 15 residues. Trimming cost V 10 bases and J 4 bases; bases outside gene matches: 12. Germline V gene sequence: CDR1 SEHNR, CDR2 FQNEAQ (reference sequence). General study points: Thyroid tissue was not studied; only peripheral blood was.

Time point reported: newly diagnosed GD, antithyroid drugs for less than 3 months. RNA from PBMCs was the source of the TCR library. This clonotype was observed a few times. Antigen unknown. To make TCR beta libraries, researchers used iRepertoire HTBI primers and Arm-PCR of CDR3 regions. TCRdb recomputed calls from the multiplex PCR reads with MiXCR, one row per CDR3 protein. The sample lists 620,000 or so distinct CDR3 sequences, 16% seen once, with about 20% in the top ten. The sample was also linked to a second study, of T cells in Graves' hyperthyroidism and ophthalmopathy.

The chain employs TRBV7-9 and TRBJ2-2, with 7 bases identical to TRBD1. The receptor was derived from a woman aged 30 to 39 with Graves disease. This specimen consisted of peripheral blood mononuclear cells (PBMCs), obtained at new diagnosis, from a patient treated with antithyroid drugs. As DNA, the CDR3 is TGTGCCACTACGGGACAGCTAGGCGTCACCGGGGAGCTGTTTTTT. It translates to CATTGQLGVTGELFF. Supplemented by reference TRBV7-9 and TRBJ2-2, the full variable domain reads DTGVSQNPRHKITKRGQNVTFRCDPISEHNRLYWYRQTLGQGPEFLTYFQNEAQLEKSRLLSDRFSAERPKGSFSTLEIQRTEQGDSAMYLCATTGQLGVTGELFFGEGSRLTVL.